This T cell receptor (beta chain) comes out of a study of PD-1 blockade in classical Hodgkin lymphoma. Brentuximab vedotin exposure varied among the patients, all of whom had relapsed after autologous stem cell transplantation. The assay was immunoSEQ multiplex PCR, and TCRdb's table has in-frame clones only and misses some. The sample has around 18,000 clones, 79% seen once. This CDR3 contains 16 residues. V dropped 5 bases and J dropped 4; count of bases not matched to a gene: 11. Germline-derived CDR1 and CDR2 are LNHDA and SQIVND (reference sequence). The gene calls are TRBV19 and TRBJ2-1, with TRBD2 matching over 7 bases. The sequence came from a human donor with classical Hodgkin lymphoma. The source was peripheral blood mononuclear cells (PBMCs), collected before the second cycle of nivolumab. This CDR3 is CASSPPGTTSYNEQFF. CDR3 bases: TGTGCCAGTAGTCCACCCGGGACTACTTCATACAATGAGCAGTTCTTC.